This is a list of T cell receptor beta chains from one sample in a study of T cell responses to AZD1222 COVID-19 vaccine. Here immunoSEQ multiplex PCR was the method, and the copy in TCRdb shows in-frame clones only, minus some. The data show 75,000 to 100,000 clones, with about nine tenths seen just once and over 2% held by the top ten. The sequenced sample was peripheral blood, obtained on day 0 of AZD1222 vaccination. These receptors were collected from an adult in good health. Both conserved end residues are trimmed from each CDR3. Each record gives: D gene, V gene, CDR3 protein. A D gene is named only where the DNA matches it firmly.

NA TRBV2 ASRDSHNSPLH
TRBD1 TRBV5-1 ASTSRGQGADYGYT
NA TRBV19 ASSISGVSGNTIY
TRBD2 TRBV7-2 ASTLKLGLAGAADTQY
NA TRBV9 ASSVESGDNEQF
NA TRBV11-2 ASSFDGSQPQH
NA TRBV20-1 SASSGPNQPQH
TRBD1 TRBV7-2 ASSPRQGVMGNSNQPQH
NA TRBV6-2/TRBV6-3 ASSPGPGAKNIQY
NA TRBV19 ASSIYNEQF
NA TRBV9 ASSGRDGSYNEQF
NA TRBV7-2 ASSLGLMNTEAF
NA TRBV2 ASDPQGNYGYT
TRBD1 TRBV9 ASSVLGDRGTKTQY
NA TRBV18 ASSPGQIEAF
TRBD1 TRBV6-5 ASSYFTTGGLSF
NA TRBV3-1/TRBV3-2 ASSPGGGNTEAF
NA TRBV15 ATSRDLGSGNTIY
NA TRBV4-3 ASSQEGLGGGYGYT
NA TRBV6-6 ASSYWEKLF
NA TRBV4-3 ASSQDSPASSATGELF
NA TRBV6-5 ASSYSGGVDGYT
TRBD1 TRBV11-2 ASSLTGEQGTEAF
TRBD1 TRBV7-8 ASSPDRGYNSPLH
NA TRBV6-2/TRBV6-3 ASSYTAGATDTQY
NA TRBV6-5 ASSYSTEVEAF
NA TRBV6-5 ATLKEAGGYGYT
NA TRBV6-5 ASSRDDYNEQF
NA TRBV21-1 ASGDDPRYNQPQH
TRBD1 TRBV18 ASSDAGQGGTGELF
NA TRBV9 ASSVVDRGSYNEQF
TRBD1 TRBV18 ASSPTTGDTEAF
TRBD2 TRBV6-4 ASSDRIAGSTDTQY
NA TRBV30 AWSGYNEQF
NA TRBV11-2 ASSISSEQY
TRBD2 TRBV4-2 ASSQVGTSGSTGELF
TRBD1 TRBV28 ASSRTGVLAEKLF
NA TRBV27 ASASGVQHYEQY
NA TRBV27 ASSPRTYNTEAF
TRBD1 TRBV5-4 ASSLQGADTQY
NA TRBV18 ASSPRTATGELF